The rows below give T cell receptor beta chains drawn from one sample of a study of cytomegalovirus exposure and HLA in healthy donors. TCRdb's copy holds only in-frame clones and misses some; the assay was immunoSEQ multiplex PCR. The sample contains about 110,000 clones, roughly three quarters of which appear only once. Source material: PBMCs. Every receptor here comes from a man younger than 30 in good health and CMV-seronegative. The CDR3 runs from the conserved cysteine through the conserved F or W. A D gene is named only where the DNA matches it firmly.

D: TRBD1
J: TRBJ2-7
V: TRBV15
DNA: TGTGCCACCAGGCCGAGGACAGGGGGTCCCTACGAGCAGTACTTC
CDR3: CATRPRTGGPYEQYF

D: .
J: TRBJ2-3
V: TRBV14
DNA: TGTGCCAGCAGCCAAGAGTGGGGGGGCACAGATACGCAGTATTTT
CDR3: CASSQEWGGTDTQYF

D: .
J: TRBJ1-6
V: TRBV4-2
DNA: TGTGCCAGCAGCCAAGAGGGGCCACGAGGAGATTCACCCCTCCACTTT
CDR3: CASSQEGPRGDSPLHF

D: .
J: TRBJ1-2
V: TRBV7-9
DNA: TGTTCCAGCAGCTCGGGTGGGTACGGCTACACCTTC
CDR3: CSSSSGGYGYTF

D: .
J: TRBJ1-5
V: TRBV27
DNA: TGTGCCACCCGGGGCGACTTTGGGGAGGATCAGCCCCAGCATTTT
CDR3: CATRGDFGEDQPQHF

D: TRBD1
J: TRBJ2-7
V: TRBV7-9
DNA: TGTGCCAGCAGCAAGACAGGGGACAGGGGCGAGCAGTACTTC
CDR3: CASSKTGDRGEQYF

D: TRBD2
J: TRBJ2-1
V: TRBV6-1
DNA: TGTGCCAGCAGTGAAGCTGGACTAGCGGGGGTTTGTGAGCAGTTCTTC
CDR3: CASSEAGLAGVCEQFF

D: .
J: TRBJ1-5
V: TRBV18
DNA: TGTGCCAGCTCACCCCGACACCGCTCCACCAATCAGCCCCAGCATTTT
CDR3: CASSPRHRSTNQPQHF

D: TRBD1
J: TRBJ1-2
V: TRBV2
DNA: TGTGCCAGCAGTACAGACAGGGATGGCGGCTACACCTTC
CDR3: CASSTDRDGGYTF

D: TRBD1
J: TRBJ2-1
V: TRBV5-1
DNA: TGCGCCAGCAGCCCCGGTATCGGGACAGGGGGCGTTGAGCAGTTCTTC
CDR3: CASSPGIGTGGVEQFF